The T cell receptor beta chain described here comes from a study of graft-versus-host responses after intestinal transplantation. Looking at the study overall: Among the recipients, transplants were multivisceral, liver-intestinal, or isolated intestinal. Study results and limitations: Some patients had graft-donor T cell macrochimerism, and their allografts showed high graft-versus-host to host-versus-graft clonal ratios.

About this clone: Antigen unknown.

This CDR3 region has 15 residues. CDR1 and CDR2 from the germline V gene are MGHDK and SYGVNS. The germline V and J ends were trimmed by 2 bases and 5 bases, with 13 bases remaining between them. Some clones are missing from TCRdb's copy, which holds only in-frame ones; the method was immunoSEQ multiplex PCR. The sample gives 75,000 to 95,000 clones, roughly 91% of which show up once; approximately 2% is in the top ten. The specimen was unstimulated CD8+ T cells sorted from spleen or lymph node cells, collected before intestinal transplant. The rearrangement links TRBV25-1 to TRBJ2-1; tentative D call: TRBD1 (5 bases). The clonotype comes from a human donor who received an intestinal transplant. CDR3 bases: TGTGCCAGCAGTGAACTTCAGGGAAGGGACAATGAGCAGTTCTTC. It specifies CASSELQGRDNEQFF.